This TCR beta chain was sequenced in a study of blood T cells in healthy people across ages. A second PCR, run for about 7 to 11 cycles, used a sample-barcoded 5' primer plus a J-beta primer mix. MiXCR was run by TCRdb on the 5' RACE reads, yielding one entry per CDR3 protein. The sample holds approximately 1,000,000 distinct CDR3 sequences; roughly 45% are singletons and the top ten take 18%. CDR1 and CDR2 from the germline V gene are SQVTM and ANQGSEA. V was clipped by 4 bases and J by 7 bases; unmatched bases: 10. This CDR3 region has 14 residues. This clonotype has ten or more counts. The sequenced material came from blood. The chain has TRBV29-1 and TRBJ2-7; 10 bases align to TRBD2. This sequence originates from a woman aged 60-75 years in good health. CDR3 in amino acids: CSVARSSGRREQYF. In DNA form, the CDR3 reads TGCAGCGTTGCCCGGTCTAGCGGGAGAAGGGAGCAGTACTTC.